The TCR beta chain described here comes from a study of cytomegalovirus exposure and HLA in healthy donors (dated by TCRdb to the late 2010s). Regarding the complete study: According to an earlier analysis of several hundred of the donors, some 180 million T cells yielded some 120 million unique TCR beta sequences and around 300 Gb of sequence data. A later genetic analysis took genome-wide SNP genotypes for about three fifths of the 666 donors and used that subset as a discovery cohort. Roughly 300 gigabases of sequencing data and around 80 million unique TCR sequences made up an early release that covered approximately 700 HLA-typed donors. Among around 400 genotyped donors of the cohort, an average of approximately 220,000 unique TCR beta nucleotide sequences was sequenced per donor, of which roughly 17% were non-productive. Of the roughly 400 genotyped donors, 81% fell in the genetic ancestry cluster associated with self-reported Caucasian donors. To decide whether each TCR beta V gene segment behaved as functional or pseudogenic, an earlier analysis of 587 of the donors relied on high-throughput TCR beta sequencing. A separate validation cohort of 100 to 150 different subjects was used in addition to the approximately 610-subject first cohort. HLA typing included class I and class II loci at four-digit resolution. In the later analysis, no new phenotypic data were used to find candidate immune exposures; instead, reliance was placed on TCR beta sequences and their occurrence across donors. Using immunosequencing, the study profiled T cell repertoires from 500 to 800 subjects and related those repertoires to cytomegalovirus serostatus. The study was designed to test whether signatures of past pathogen exposure could be identified by cataloging public T cell receptors. All discovery cohort repertoires had been generated on a single sequencing platform. The number of typed donors differed by locus: about 629-630 for A, B, C, DRB1 and DQB1; 500 to 550 for DQA1; approximately 600 for DPA1; and around 470 for DPB1. High-throughput TCR immunosequencing, statistical association of individual TCRs with disease status, and machine learning were combined to predict cytomegalovirus infection status. A few DR-DQ haplotypes were treated as single units for association and clustering because of strong linkage in the cohort. Donor age, sex, ethnicity and CMV serostatus were compiled together with the repertoire data. A later analysis re-examined previously published TCR beta repertoires from just over 650 donors and added high-resolution HLA genotyping to investigate patterns of TCR occurrence. Overall study outcomes, separate from this receptor: In a later analysis, most CMV-associated TCR beta chains were found to appear HLA-restricted, with HLA associations seemingly driven largely by CMV exposure. In a later analysis, TCR association rates were found to vary across HLA loci, with the most associated TCRs seen for DRB1 alleles and the fewest for HLA-C alleles. Most TCR sequences were seen in very few donors, while some public TCRs were found in many individuals. A later analysis associated approximately 17,000 TCR beta sequences with specific HLA alleles at a false discovery rate of 0.05. A total of some 180 TCR beta chains were listed by the study as associated with cytomegalovirus. Because HLA typing was unavailable for some donors at each locus, only the typed subset was used in association tests. In both the original and validation cohorts, the classifier was reported to diagnose cytomegalovirus status with high specificity and sensitivity. Three of the identified cytomegalovirus-associated TCR beta chains were confirmed in vitro to be specific for cytomegalovirus antigens. The earlier analysis of almost 600 of the donors excluded 15 to 20 rarely observed V segments, including chromosome 9 orphons, because counts were too low. A further reported finding was that TCR beta sequences accurately predicted the HLA-A and HLA-B alleles for most subjects in the first cohort. A later analysis reported that several top co-occurrence clusters appeared linked to parvovirus B19, influenza, CMV and Epstein-Barr virus. Strong co-occurrence of HLA alleles, especially DR and DQ, made assigning TCR associations to individual alleles difficult. Presence/absence analyses assumed roughly uniform sequencing depth across donors, an assumption that may not hold. V-gene and J-gene trimming of TCR beta chains was associated with a missense DCLRE1C variant in a later genetic analysis, and the association was replicated in an independent cohort. A cluster of highly shared sequence variants was judged likely to represent a technical artifact of the sequencing pipeline. Linkage disequilibrium might explain the correlated functional status among segregating V segments, but an unknown experimental factor could not be excluded. CMV serostatus was the only immune exposure information available for the cohort. In this cohort, only TCR beta chains were sequenced, and detectable features were limited by the absence of alpha or paired-chain data. An earlier analysis of around 500 of the donors showed that most TCR beta V segments appeared in productive rearrangements either about 90% or about 30% of the time, which broadly matched IMGT annotations. It was suggested by the authors that the approach could potentially be generalized to other disease states and immunological phenotypes. Compared with the roughly 670-donor mean, donors in an Asian-associated ancestry cluster had fewer N-insertions in productive TCRs, according to a later genetic analysis. In a later analysis, HLA-associated TCR beta chains were found to be more clonally expanded and to have lower generation probabilities than equally common non-associated chains. The 87-base-pair reads could not distinguish some IMGT-functional V segments, including TRBV6-2 and TRBV6-3, so those segments were excluded.

About this clone itself: Its antigen has not been determined. Base qualities are not recorded, but no much larger clone differs from it by a single base.

In total, roughly 670 healthy bone marrow donors made up the cohort. At the time of sampling, every cohort member was nominally healthy, though immune exposures that went unrecorded were likely present. The donor tested CMV seronegative and was one of the 352 seronegative cohort members. Every donor gave a peripheral blood sample, and the peripheral blood mononuclear cells from that sample were used for TCR beta sequencing. Genomic DNA extraction from the blood cell samples was performed with the Qiagen DNeasy Blood Extraction Kit. Libraries were constructed by the immunoSEQ multiplex PCR assay. For the multiplex PCR, a mixture combining 60 forward primers for TCR Vbeta segments and 13 reverse primers for TCR Jbeta segments was used. A multiplex PCR assay on genomic DNA amplified the CDR3 region of rearranged TCR beta genes. On the Illumina HiSeq System, the amplified TCR beta libraries were sequenced as 87-base-pair reads. The authors' analysis ran thus. In a later analysis, tens of millions of unique TCR beta chains were counted across the roughly 670 repertoires, and approximately 11 million of these chains were shared by at least two donors. To remove PCR and sequencing errors, raw reads were error-corrected and collapsed into unique sequences using a nearest-neighbor algorithm that merged closely related sequences. V, D and J gene segments were assigned by aligning CDR3 sequences to IMGT reference sequences. For a sequence to be retained, a match of at least six nucleotides was required to both a V gene segment and a J gene segment. Rearrangements were classified as productive when the CDR3 lacked stop codons and remained in frame with V and J, and all other rearrangements were classified as non-productive. Following IMGT convention, CDR3 was defined as the stretch from the second conserved V-encoded cysteine to the conserved J-encoded phenylalanine. The earlier analysis of 450 to 750 of the donors excluded any sequence lacking an unambiguous match to a single V gene segment. In an earlier analysis of some 590 of the donors, a V segment was called functional when productive rearrangements were above 56.7%, and segregating when the standard deviation between donors exceeded 5%. To diagnose cytomegalovirus status from the catalog of TCR beta chain sequences, a statistical classification framework was built. A later analysis assigned V and J genes by comparing TCR nucleotide sequences with IMGT/GENE-DB human TR gene sequences. A later analysis assigned CDR3 sequences and most-parsimonious VDJ recombination scenarios with the TCRdist pipeline. In a later analysis, each TCR beta chain was defined by its CDR3 amino acid sequence together with its V-gene family, and reads lacking a unique V-gene family were excluded. In a later analysis, nearly 600 highly shared, low-generation-probability nucleotide sequences were removed to address suspected cross-contamination and a sequencing artifact. For each public chain, a later analysis derived a clonal expansion index from normalized ranks of inferred template counts within each repertoire. In a later analysis, generation probabilities were computed with a VDJ recombination model fitted to out-of-frame rearrangements, and the resulting probabilities were checked against IGoR. Hypergeometric tests were used in a later analysis to score TCR-TCR, TCR-HLA and TCR-CMV co-occurrence, with a repertoire-size bias correction applied to the TCR pairs. A later analysis estimated false discovery rates by permuting HLA or CMV assignments 20 times. In a later analysis, co-occurring TCRs were grouped using DBSCAN, and TCRdist sequence similarity was added for clustering within HLA-allele-positive subsets. Repertoires with fewer than 30,000 or more than 120,000 public chains were left out of co-occurrence clustering, as were five repertoires with anomalous nucleotide sharing. This is the immuneACCESS table as TCRdb keeps it, with only in-frame sequences that have V and J called. A part of the clones is gone; compared with another copy, unresolved V genes explain less than half, and the rest is unexplained. Clonal size and the V and J genes are those of that table, whereas D and trimming came from the DNA. For this sample the table gives 60,000 or so clones, of which about 85% were detected only once. The ten largest make up around a tenth of the sample.

The CDR3 starts with the cysteine, ends with the phenylalanine, and has 15 residues. Left in the record is the CDR3 DNA by itself, 45 bases read in frame from the first base. Based on the germline V gene, the CDR1 and CDR2 sequences are SGHTA and FQGTGA. Trimming takes 2 bases off V and 8 bases off J; junction bases not matched to a gene: 6. This chain joins TRBV7-3 to TRBJ1-6; 7 middle bases align to TRBD1. This TCR came from a female donor in good health and CMV-seronegative. The sequenced sample was PBMCs. Here the CDR3 is given as CASSLAGTEDSPLHF. The nucleotides read TGTGCCAGCAGCTTAGCCGGGACAGAGGATTCACCCCTCCACTTT.